One sample yielded the 30 T cell receptor beta chains listed below, sequenced in a study of regulatory T cells in long-lasting Graves disease. TCR beta libraries were built with iRepertoire HTBI primers and Arm-PCR of CDR3 regions. TCRdb recomputed calls from the multiplex PCR reads with MiXCR, one row per CDR3 protein. Counted here are roughly 430,000 distinct CDR3 sequences, approximately 16% occurring once; the ten biggest clones make up about 10%. Time point described: newly diagnosed GD, antithyroid drugs for less than 3 months. The TCR library was made from RNA that had been extracted from PBMCs in TRIzol. The sample was also reused in another study, on T cells in Graves' hyperthyroidism and ophthalmopathy.

Sequences were derived from peripheral blood mononuclear cells (PBMCs), sampled at new diagnosis, from a patient treated with antithyroid drugs. All receptors derive from a woman in her 30s with Graves disease.

This clonotype was counted at least ten times. CDR3 in DNA: TGCAGCGTTCTCCGACGTGGTAGCACAGATACGCAGTATTTT. Its translation is CSVLRRGSTDTQYF. The rearrangement links TRBV29-1 to TRBJ2-3; no clear D. CDR3 length: 14 residues. The germline V gene has CDR1 SQVTM and CDR2 ANQGSEA. Deletions cut 5 bases from V and 0 bases from J, with 12 bases between.

This clonotype was picked up many times. The CDR3 protein is CASSQDWRGTANYGYTF. The DNA for the CDR3 is TGTGCCAGCAGCCAAGATTGGCGCGGGACAGCTAACTATGGCTACACCTTC. V is TRBV3-1 and J is TRBJ1-2; 7 bases line up with TRBD1. Germline V gives CDR1 LGHDT, CDR2 YNNKEL (reference sequence). The CDR3 covers 17 residues. The trim removed 0 bases at V and 0 bases at J, leaving 7 bases unmatched.

In regard to this clonotype: A read error may explain this, as a much larger clone is one base away. This sequence joins TRBV28 and TRBJ2-1, with D possibly being TRBD1 (6 bases). CDR3 size: 13 residues. Germline CDR1 and CDR2: MDHEN and SYDVKM. The CDR3 region has the DNA TGTGCCAGCAGTCCCGGGACAAGGGATGAGCAGCTCTTC. Translating it yields CASSPGTRDEQLF.

This clonotype was counted at least ten times. The chain is built from TRBV20-1 and TRBJ2-3; D is unclear. The CDR3 runs to 11 residues. Per germline, CDR1 DFQATT and CDR2 SNEGSKA (reference sequence). V lost 5 bases and J lost 3, with 6 bases in between. DNA of the CDR3: TGCAGTGCTGGGGAAACAGATACGCAGTATTTT. It is translated as CSAGETDTQYF.

In this sample, this clonotype turned up many times. The chain recombines TRBV20-1 with TRBJ2-3; TRBD2 matches 10 bases. CDR1 is DFQATT and CDR2 is SNEGSKA in the germline V gene (reference sequence). The J segment lost 6 bases and the V segment lost 3 bases, leaving 6 bases of the junction unmatched. The CDR3 has 14 amino acids. The CDR3 spells CSARRLAGADTQYF. The CDR3 region has the DNA TGCAGTGCTAGGCGCCTAGCGGGAGCTGATACGCAGTATTTT.

This clonotype was seen only a few times. The V call is TRBV7-3, the J call TRBJ1-2; D is possibly TRBD1 (5 bases). The germline V gene encodes CDR1 SGHTA and CDR2 FQGTGA. Trimming cost V 4 bases and J 5 bases, with 14 bases left between them. The CDR3 totals 14 residues. CDR3 sequence: CASSSTPQGYGYTF. For the CDR3, the DNA is TGTGCCAGCAGCTCTACCCCCCAGGGATATGGCTACACCTTC.

This clonotype was counted a few times. A read error is possible here, since a much larger clone lies one base away. This chain uses TRBV30 with TRBJ2-7; the D is unclear. V was cut by 4 bases and J by 4 bases, with 17 bases left in between. The CDR3 contains 14 residues. Germline-derived CDR1 and CDR2 are GTSNPN and SVGIG (reference sequence). CDR3 nucleotide sequence: TGTGCCTGGAATGTACTGGCTGGCCCATACGAGCAGTACTTC. Translation gives CAWNVLAGPYEQYF.

This clonotype showed up many times. This chain links TRBV6-2 or TRBV6-3 with TRBJ1-2; D is undetermined. The CDR3 extends over 13 amino acids. The ends were cut back, 6 bases at V and 3 bases at J, with 11 bases in the middle. CDR1 is MNHEY and CDR2 is SVGEGT in the germline V gene. The CDR3 sequence: CASRRTADYGYTF. The DNA of the CDR3 is TGTGCCAGCAGGCGGACGGCGGACTATGGCTACACCTTC.

This clonotype showed up many times. J is TRBJ1-4 and V is TRBV7-2; D call uncertain. V lost 5 bases and J 0 bases, leaving 7 bases between the germline ends. Per the germline V gene, CDR1 is SGHTA and CDR2 is FQGNSA. This CDR3 contains 14 residues. Here the CDR3 DNA reads TGTGCCAGCAGCCTCGACGCAACTAATGAAAAACTGTTTTTT. Translation: CASSLDATNEKLFF.

This rearrangement joins TRBV20-1 to TRBJ2-7; no firm D call. Germline V gene lookup returns CDR1 DFQATT and CDR2 SNEGSKA (reference sequence). This CDR3 is 13 amino acids long. Trimming removed 3 bases at V and 0 bases at J, with 9 bases between. The CDR3, as DNA: TGCAGTGCTAGGTACTTCAACTCCTACGAGCAGTACTTC. Translation: CSARYFNSYEQYF.

This clonotype was found many times. This chain connects TRBV5-1 to TRBJ1-1; 8 bases map to TRBD1. Losses at the gene ends were 3 bases for V and 5 bases for J; bases not matched to a gene: 6. Germline values: CDR1 SGHRS, CDR2 YFSETQ. The CDR3 runs to 14 residues. The CDR3 sequence is CASSWTGIGTEAFF. DNA for the CDR3: TGCGCCAGCAGCTGGACAGGGATCGGAACTGAAGCTTTCTTT. Full variable domain (outside the CDR3, taken from reference TRBV5-1 and TRBJ1-1): KAGVTQTPRYLIKTRGQQVTLSCSPISGHRSVSWYQQTPGQGLQFLFEYFSETQRNKGNFPGRFSGRQFSNSRSEMNVSTLELGDSALYLCASSWTGIGTEAFFGQGTRLTVV.

This clonotype was picked up many times. The chain joins TRBV9 to TRBJ2-3; D gene uncertain. V lost 0 bases to trimming and J lost 0 bases, with 8 bases between them. CDR3 length: 15 residues. Germline V gives CDR1 SGDLS, CDR2 YYNGEE. The CDR3 is CASSVDVASTDTQYF. CDR3 sequence (DNA): TGTGCCAGCAGCGTAGACGTGGCGAGCACAGATACGCAGTATTTT.

The chain links TRBV29-1 to TRBJ2-1; the D is unclear. The CDR3 length is 12 residues. Between the trimmed V and J ends, which lost 3 bases and 0 bases, there was a span of 3 bases. CDR1 is SQVTM and CDR2 is ANQGSEA in the germline V gene. CDR3 bases: TGCAGCGTTGAGATCTCCTACAATGAGCAGTTCTTC. This codes for CSVEISYNEQFF.

The rearrangement links TRBV4-2 to TRBJ2-3; 8 nucleotides match TRBD2. This CDR3 contains 15 residues. Germline loops: CDR1 LGHNA, CDR2 YNFKEQ. V shed 2 bases, J shed 5 bases, and the junction held 6 bases outside the gene matches. CDR3 in amino acids: CASSQKREWGDTQYF. The CDR3 DNA follows: TGTGCCAGCAGCCAAAAGCGGGAGTGGGGAGATACGCAGTATTTT.

CDR3 DNA sequence: TGTGCCAGCAGTTACGGGGGTCAATCTAACACCGGGGAGCTGTTTTTT. Its translation is CASSYGGQSNTGELFF. V and J are TRBV6-2 or TRBV6-3 and TRBJ2-2; either TRBD1 or TRBD2 may fit D (5 bases each). CDR3 size: 16 residues. Trimming removed 2 bases at V and 2 bases at J, with 12 bases between. Germline CDR1 is MNHEY and CDR2 is SVGEGT.

Turning to this clonotype: Compared with germline, one end of the junction differs, possibly owing to a read error. The chain has TRBV12-3 or TRBV12-4 and TRBJ2-3; 8 bases align to TRBD1. There are 15 residues in the CDR3. The CDR3 reads CATSHSTGGTDTQYF. In DNA, the CDR3 is TGTGCCACCAGTCACTCAACAGGGGGTACAGATACGCAGTATTTT.

At least ten counts were recorded for this clonotype. The chain recombines TRBV5-6 with TRBJ2-5; D unclear. CDR3 length equals 14 residues. The ends were cut back, 1 base at V and 4 bases at J, with 11 bases in the middle. Germline assignment: CDR1 SGHDT and CDR2 YYEEEE. CDR3 sequence: CASSLTSRGETQYF. CDR3 in DNA: TGTGCCAGCAGCTTGACTTCTCGCGGAGAGACCCAGTACTTC.

This chain uses TRBV24-1 with TRBJ2-3, with a weak D call TRBD2 (5 bases). The CDR3 totals 12 residues. Trimming removed 2 bases from V and 6 bases from J, with 5 bases in between. Germline values: CDR1 KGHDR, CDR2 SFDVKD. CDR3 residues: CATSDSGDTQYF. The CDR3 DNA sequence: TGTGCCACCAGTGATTCGGGGGATACGCAGTATTTT.

This clonotype occurred many times. This rearrangement joins TRBV28 to TRBJ1-2; D ambiguous. Trimming pared 3 bases from V and 4 bases from J, leaving 9 bases between. The CDR3 runs 13 residues. Germline CDR1 is MDHEN and CDR2 is SYDVKM. The CDR3 bases are TGTGCCAGCAGTTTGTCCAGGTCCTATGGCTACACCTTC. This encodes CASSLSRSYGYTF.

The chain uses TRBV7-9 and TRBJ2-1; 10 nucleotides align to TRBD2. There are 15 residues in the CDR3. In germline, CDR1 is SEHNR, CDR2 FQNEAQ (reference sequence). J lost 6 bases, V lost 0 bases, and 2 bases had no gene match. The chain's CDR3 is CASSLALAGVNEQFF. CDR3 nucleotide sequence: TGTGCCAGCAGCTTAGCGCTAGCGGGAGTCAATGAGCAGTTCTTC.

Comments on this clonotype: With a far larger clone one base away, a read error is the likely cause. This rearrangement joins TRBV7-3 to TRBJ2-7; 11 bases match TRBD1. This CDR3 is built from 14 residues. V shed 5 bases and J 8 bases; nucleotides not matched to a gene: 8. CDR1 and CDR2 from the germline V gene are SGHTA and FQGTGA. The CDR3, as DNA: TGTGCCAGCAGCACCGGGACAGGGGGGTACAAGCAGTACTTC. Amino acids: CASSTGTGGYKQYF.

This clonotype showed up just a few times. The chain couples TRBV25-1 to TRBJ1-6, with D unresolved. CDR1 is MGHDK, CDR2 SYGVNS, per germline. The CDR3 runs to 14 residues. CDR3 sequence reads: CSEAEGLYNSPLHF. The CDR3 DNA sequence: TGTTCCGAGGCGGAAGGGCTTTATAATTCACCCCTCCACTTT. Drawing the rest from reference TRBV25-1 and TRBJ1-6, the complete variable domain is EADIYQTPRYLVIGTGKKITLECSQTMGHDKMYWYQQDPGMELHLIHYSYGVNSTEKGDLSSESTVSRIRTEHFPLTLESARPSHTSQYLCSEAEGLYNSPLHFGNGTRLTVT.

V is TRBV24-1 and J is TRBJ2-1; 11 bases are shared with TRBD2. Germline V gene sequence: CDR1 KGHDR, CDR2 SFDVKD. The CDR3 runs 17 residues. V gave up 3 bases and J gave up 7 bases; unmatched junction bases: 10. For the CDR3, the DNA is TGTGCCACCAGTGATGGCAGGAGACTAGCGGGAACTAATGAGCAGTTCTTC. It yields the protein CATSDGRRLAGTNEQFF.

As concerns this clonotype: A clone one base away is much larger, so this may be a read error. CDR3 region: CTSSEAGTGGTEAFF. The CDR3, as DNA: TGTACCAGCAGTGAAGCGGGGACAGGGGGGACTGAAGCTTTCTTT. This chain joins TRBV6-2 or TRBV6-3 and TRBJ1-1; 11 bases align to TRBD1. The germline gives CDR1 MNHEY, CDR2 SVGEGT. The CDR3 consists of 15 residues.

The chain couples TRBV28 to TRBJ2-7; 7 nucleotides line up with TRBD2. Trimming removed 6 bases from V and 7 bases from J; junction bases left unmatched: 9. The CDR3 has 13 residues. Germline CDR1 is MDHEN and CDR2 is SYDVKM. Here the CDR3 reads CASRLASAGEQYF. In DNA, the CDR3 is TGTGCCAGCAGACTAGCGAGCGCTGGGGAGCAGTACTTC.

The gene calls are TRBV6-2 or TRBV6-3 and TRBJ2-1, with D possibly being TRBD2 (5 bases). This CDR3 spans 13 amino acids. V dropped 6 bases and J dropped 6 bases, with 12 bases sitting between them. The V gene's germline CDR1 is MNHEY and CDR2 SVGEGT. CDR3 region: CASREVGSNEQFF. Here the CDR3 DNA reads TGTGCCAGCAGGGAGGTGGGCTCCAATGAGCAGTTCTTC.

This clonotype was detected ten times or more. V gene TRBV10-3 combines with J gene TRBJ2-7; 11 bases agree with TRBD2. Germline V lookup: CDR1 ENHRY, CDR2 SYGVKD. V lost 10 bases and J lost 3; bases outside the gene matches: 5. The CDR3 is made up of 13 amino acids. CDR3 DNA: TGTGCCACGGGGACTAGCGGAAACTACGAGCAGTACTTC. Amino acids: CATGTSGNYEQYF.

This clonotype was found many times. The gene calls are TRBV3-1 and TRBJ2-5, with D perhaps TRBD2 (5 bases). Germline V gives CDR1 LGHDT, CDR2 YNNKEL (reference sequence). V was trimmed by 2 bases and J by 5 bases, leaving 18 bases between them. The CDR3 totals 16 residues. The CDR3 sequence is CASSQPGRGRQETQYF. The CDR3 DNA reads as TGTGCCAGCAGCCAACCCGGGCGAGGGCGGCAGGAGACCCAGTACTTC.

This clonotype was seen at least ten times. The chain recombines TRBV10-3 with TRBJ1-1, with D hard to call. V lost 3 bases and J 0 bases, leaving 11 bases between the germline ends. Germline-derived CDR1 and CDR2 are ENHRY and SYGVKD. This CDR3 is built from 15 residues. The CDR3 spells CAISEVGSLNTEAFF. The DNA of the CDR3 is TGTGCCATCAGTGAAGTTGGCAGCTTGAACACTGAAGCTTTCTTT.

The rearrangement joins TRBV7-9 to TRBJ2-1; D may be TRBD1 or TRBD2 (5 bases each). Germline V CDR1 and CDR2: SEHNR, FQNEAQ (reference sequence). This CDR3 contains 16 residues. Trimming left V 4 bases short and J 4 bases short, with 17 bases between. As DNA, the CDR3 is TGTGCCAGCAGCTCCGGGGCTCGGCGGAGGTACAATGAGCAGTTCTTC. Protein: CASSSGARRRYNEQFF.